This T cell receptor beta chain was captured by sequencing in a study of regulatory T cells in long-lasting Graves disease (dated by TCRdb to about 2021). A note on the overall study: In the newly diagnosed Graves' disease group, patients had been taking antithyroid drugs for less than 3 months. This study used TCR sequencing and RNA sequencing of peripheral blood to compare persistent Graves' disease patients against newly diagnosed Graves' disease patients. The study took place in China and was registered as a clinical trial. A total of some 33 samples were covered by TCR sequencing, comprising 13 persistent and some 20 newly diagnosed Graves' disease patients.

There are many counts of this clonotype. Its binding antigen is unknown. Qualities for individual bases were not recorded, and no much larger clone is one base off. After removal of 8 bases from V and 2 bases from J, the junction retains 7 bases not matched to a gene. Spanning cysteine to phenylalanine, the CDR3 consists of 15 amino acids. The read is trimmed to its CDR3 DNA, 45 bases read in frame from base 1. The CDR1 and CDR2 encoded by the germline V gene are KGHSH and LQKENI. Libraries were prepared through multiplex PCR. Sequenced on an Illumina HiSeq 4000. iRepertoire HTBI primers and Arm-PCR amplification of CDR3 regions were used to construct TCR beta libraries. Gel purification was performed on PCR products prior to sequencing. The authors' analysis ran thus. Gene usage analysis of CDR3 amino acid clonotypes relied on the approximately 60 TRBV and 13 to 15 TRBJ segments identified across samples. COPE and FqMerger were used to merge filtered high-quality paired reads into contigs. BLAST was used to align contigs to the IMGT TRBV, TRBD and TRBJ reference genes, and CDR3 was defined following IMGT. Any clonotype with a frequency above 0.1% was counted as a highly expanded clone. Shannon entropy served as the measure of repertoire diversity, while the Gini coefficient captured V-J evenness. A clonotype found in more than one individual was treated as public. TCRdb reprocessing: public reads trimmed at Q25 with fastp, clones called with MiXCR, in-frame beta chains kept. All rows with the same CDR3 protein become a single entry with the most common DNA and genes. TCRdb's processing, not the study's, gives the V and J calls here. The sample yields approximately 230,000 distinct CDR3 sequences; 15% to 20% were counted once. 22% of the sample is held by the ten biggest clonotypes.

The time point label of this sample denotes: newly diagnosed GD, antithyroid drugs for less than 3 months. For both TCR sequencing and RNA sequencing, RNA was extracted from PBMCs in TRIzol. Graves' disease was diagnosed according to American Thyroid Association guidelines. The patients came from an endocrinology department in Xi'an, China. Each patient gave 7 to 9.5 milliliters of peripheral blood, collected in an EDTA anticoagulant tube. PBMCs were isolated by Ficoll Paque Plus density gradient separation without further T cell sorting. An Agilent 2100 Bioanalyzer and agarose gel were used to check RNA quality, while a NanoDrop 2000 measured RNA concentration. Overall results and qualifications from the work: Persistent disease showed preferential use of TRBV28, TRBJ1-2 and TRBJ2-5, whereas newly diagnosed disease favored TRBV20-1 and TRBJ2-1. Compared with newly diagnosed patients, patients with persistent Graves' disease had lower TCR Shannon entropy and fewer highly expanded clones, which suggests clonal expansion. The small sample size was acknowledged by the authors as a limitation that may reduce accuracy. Sequencing and analysis were restricted to the TCR beta chain. The study examined only peripheral blood because the primary lesion, thyroid tissue, could not be accessed. More public clonotypes were shared among persistent patients (approximately 3,000) than among newly diagnosed patients (more than 900).

The specimen was peripheral blood mononuclear cells (PBMCs), collected at new diagnosis, from a patient treated with antithyroid drugs. The chain is made from TRBV18 and TRBJ2-3; TRBD2 agrees with 10 junctional bases. The TCR was taken from a female donor with Graves disease. Read as DNA, the sequence is TGTGCCAGCACGTGGACTAGCGGAGACACAGATACGCAGTATTTT. Its translation is CASTWTSGDTDTQYF.